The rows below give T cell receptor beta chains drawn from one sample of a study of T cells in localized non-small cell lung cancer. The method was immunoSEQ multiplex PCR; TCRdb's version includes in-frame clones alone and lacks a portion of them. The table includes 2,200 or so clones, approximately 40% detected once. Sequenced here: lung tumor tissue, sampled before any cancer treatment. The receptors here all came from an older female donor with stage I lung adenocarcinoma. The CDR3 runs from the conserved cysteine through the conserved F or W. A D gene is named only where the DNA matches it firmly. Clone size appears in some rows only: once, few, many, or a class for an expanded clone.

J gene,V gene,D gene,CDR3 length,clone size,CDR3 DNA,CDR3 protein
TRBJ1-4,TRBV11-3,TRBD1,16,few,TGTGCCAGCAGCGCCGGACAGGGGGCGATTAATGAAAAACTGTTTTTT,CASSAGQGAINEKLFF
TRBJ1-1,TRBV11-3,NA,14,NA,TGTGCCAACAGCCCACAGGGAGGGAACACTGAAGCTTTCTTT,CANSPQGGNTEAFF
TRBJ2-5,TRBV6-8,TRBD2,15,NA,TGTGCCAGCAGTTACCCTAGCGGGAGGGTGGAGACCCAGTACTTC,CASSYPSGRVETQYF
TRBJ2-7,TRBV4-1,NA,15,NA,TGCGCCAGCGGAAAACAGGGGACTTTGCGCTACGAGCAGTACTTC,CASGKQGTLRYEQYF
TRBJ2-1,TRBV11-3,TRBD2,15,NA,TGTGCCAGCAGCTTGGGAGCGGGAGGCTACAATGAGCAGTTCTTC,CASSLGAGGYNEQFF
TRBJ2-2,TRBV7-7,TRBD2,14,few,TGTGCCAGCAGAAGACTAGCGGGAGCCGGGGAGCTGTTTTTT,CASRRLAGAGELFF
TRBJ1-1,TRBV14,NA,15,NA,TGTGCCAGCAGCCTTGGTGTAGCTCGGAACGCTGAAGCTTTCTTT,CASSLGVARNAEAFF
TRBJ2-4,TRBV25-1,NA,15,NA,TGTGCCAGCAGTGAAGGAGGGGTAGCCAAAAACATTCAGTACTTC,CASSEGGVAKNIQYF
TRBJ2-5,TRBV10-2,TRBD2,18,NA,TGCGCCAGCAGTGGGGGACTAGGCGTCGGGAGTTCTGATGAGACCCAGTACTTC,CASSGGLGVGSSDETQYF
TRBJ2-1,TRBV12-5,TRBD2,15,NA,TGTGCTAGTGGCACCGGGACTAGCGGCTACAATGAGCAGTTCTTC,CASGTGTSGYNEQFF
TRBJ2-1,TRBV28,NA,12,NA,TGTGCCAGCAGTTTTGGATACAATGAGCAGTTCTTC,CASSFGYNEQFF
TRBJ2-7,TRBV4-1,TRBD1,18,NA,TGCGCCAGCAGCCAAGAAGGGGGACCGGGACAGGGGTTATACGAGCAGTACTTC,CASSQEGGPGQGLYEQYF
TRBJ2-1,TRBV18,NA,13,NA,TGTGCCAGCTCACCCGCCCTAGACAATGAGCAGTTCTTC,CASSPALDNEQFF
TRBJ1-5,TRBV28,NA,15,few,TGTGCCAGCACATTCCCTGCGAGGTCGGAGCAGCCCCAGCATTTT,CASTFPARSEQPQHF
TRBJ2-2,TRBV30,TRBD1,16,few,TGTGCCTGGAGGACTTGGGACAGCATAAACACCGGGGAGCTGTTTTTT,CAWRTWDSINTGELFF
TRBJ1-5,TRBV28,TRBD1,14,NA,TGTGCCAGCAGTACAATGGGACAGTATCAGCCCCAGCATTTT,CASSTMGQYQPQHF
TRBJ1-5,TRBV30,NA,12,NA,TGTGCCTGGGGAGACCTGGGGCAGCCCCAGCATTTT,CAWGDLGQPQHF
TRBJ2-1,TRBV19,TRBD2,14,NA,TGTGCCAGTAGTATCGGACTAGCGGACAATGAGCAGTTCTTC,CASSIGLADNEQFF
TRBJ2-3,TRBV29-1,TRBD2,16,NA,TGCAGCGTTGAAGGGTTAGCGGGAGTGACGACAGATACGCAGTATTTT,CSVEGLAGVTTDTQYF
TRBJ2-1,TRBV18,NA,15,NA,TGTGCCAGCCAGCCCGGCAGGCAAACCTACAATGAGCAGTTCTTC,CASQPGRQTYNEQFF
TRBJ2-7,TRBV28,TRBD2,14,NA,TGTGCCAGCAGGGGAACTAGCGGGAGCTACGAGCAGTACTTC,CASRGTSGSYEQYF
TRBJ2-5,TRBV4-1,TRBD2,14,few,TGCGCCAGCAGCAGGACTAGCGAATGGGAGACCCAGTACTTC,CASSRTSEWETQYF
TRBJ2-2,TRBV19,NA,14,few,TGTGCCAGTAGTAGGGACATGAACACCGGGGAGCTGTTTTTT,CASSRDMNTGELFF
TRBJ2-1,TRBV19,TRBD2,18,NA,TGTGCCAGTAGTATAGCTGGACTAGCGGGAGGGTCCTACAATGAGCAGTTCTTC,CASSIAGLAGGSYNEQFF
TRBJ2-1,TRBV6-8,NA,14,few,TGTGCCAGCAGCTCTCCCGGGCCATACAATGAGCAGTTCTTC,CASSSPGPYNEQFF
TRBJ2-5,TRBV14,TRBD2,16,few,TGTGCCAGCAGCTCGTGGACTAGCGGACCAAAAGAGACCCAGTACTTC,CASSSWTSGPKETQYF
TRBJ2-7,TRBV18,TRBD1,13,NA,TGTGCCAGCTCACGGAAAGACAGGGACGAGCAGTACTTC,CASSRKDRDEQYF
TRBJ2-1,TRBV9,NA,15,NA,TGTGCCAGCAGCGTAGAGGTAGGGTCCTACAATGAGCAGTTCTTC,CASSVEVGSYNEQFF
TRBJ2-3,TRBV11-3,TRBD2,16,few,TGTGCCAGCAGCTTAGGTTTCGGGGGGGGCACAGATACGCAGTATTTT,CASSLGFGGGTDTQYF
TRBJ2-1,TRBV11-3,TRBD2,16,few,TGTGCCAGCAGCCCGGCCGGGACTAGCGGTAGAAATGAGCAGTTCTTC,CASSPAGTSGRNEQFF
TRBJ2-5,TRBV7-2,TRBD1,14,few,TGTGCCAGCAGCCATGACAGGGTCCGAGAGACCCAGTACTTC,CASSHDRVRETQYF
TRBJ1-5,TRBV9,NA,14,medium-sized,TGTGCCAGCAGCGTAGGGCAGGGCAATCAGCCCCAGCATTTT,CASSVGQGNQPQHF
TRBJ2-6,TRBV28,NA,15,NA,TGTGCCAGCAGTTTGCCGAGTGCCGGGGCCAACGTCCTGACTTTC,CASSLPSAGANVLTF
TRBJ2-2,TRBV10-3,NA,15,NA,TGTGCCATCAGTGAGAGGGGGGCGGGCACCGGGGAGCTGTTTTTT,CAISERGAGTGELFF
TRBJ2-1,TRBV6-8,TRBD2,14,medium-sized,TGTGCCAGCAGAAAGGCGGGAGTTTCAAATGAGCAGTTCTTC,CASRKAGVSNEQFF
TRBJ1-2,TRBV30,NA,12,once,TGTGCCTGGAGTATTCGTTTCTATGGCTACACCTTC,CAWSIRFYGYTF
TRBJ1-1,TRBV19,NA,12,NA,TGTGCCAGTAGTATAGCAGGACCGATTCCTTTCTTT,CASSIAGPIPFF
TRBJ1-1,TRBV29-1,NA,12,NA,TGCAGCGTTGGGGATGGGGACACTGAAGCTTTCTTT,CSVGDGDTEAFF
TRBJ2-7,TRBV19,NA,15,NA,TGTGCCAGTAGTGTCGACTCCAATCGAAGAGGGGAGCAGTACTTC,CASSVDSNRRGEQYF
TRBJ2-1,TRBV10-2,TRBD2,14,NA,TGCGCCAGCAGTGGCGGACTAGCGGGAGGGGTGAAGTTCTTC,CASSGGLAGGVKFF
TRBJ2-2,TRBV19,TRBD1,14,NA,TGTGCCAGTAGGACAGGGGTGAACACCGGGGAGCTGTTTTTT,CASRTGVNTGELFF
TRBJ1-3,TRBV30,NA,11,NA,TGTGCCTGGGACGGCGGAAACACCATATATTTT,CAWDGGNTIYF
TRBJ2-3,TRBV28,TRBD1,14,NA,TGTGCCAGTACCGTGACAGGGTACACAGATACGCAGTATTTT,CASTVTGYTDTQYF
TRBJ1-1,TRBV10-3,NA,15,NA,TGTGCCATCAGAGAACCGGGACTCAAGGGAACTGAAGCTTTCTTT,CAIREPGLKGTEAFF
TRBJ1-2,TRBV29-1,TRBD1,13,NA,TGCAGCGTCTTAGGACAGGGGGCGCGTGGCTACACCTTC,CSVLGQGARGYTF
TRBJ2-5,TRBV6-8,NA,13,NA,TGTGCCAGCAGTTACACAGGGCGCGAGACCCAGTACTTC,CASSYTGRETQYF
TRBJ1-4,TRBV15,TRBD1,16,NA,TGTGCCACCAGCAGAGACCTCAGGGGGGCGATTAAGAAGCTGTTTTTT,CATSRDLRGAIKKLFF
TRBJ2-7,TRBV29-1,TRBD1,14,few,TGCAGCGTGTCCGGGGACAGGGGTTCCTACGAGCAGTACTTC,CSVSGDRGSYEQYF
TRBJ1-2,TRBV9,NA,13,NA,TGTGCCAGCAGCGTAGCTCAGACCTATGGCTACACCTTC,CASSVAQTYGYTF
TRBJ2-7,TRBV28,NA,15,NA,TGTGCCAGCAGTTCCCCGATTAGTGGGGTCTACGAGCAGTACTTC,CASSSPISGVYEQYF
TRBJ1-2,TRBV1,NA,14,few,TGCGCCAGCAGCCAGGCGGACAGGGCAGGGGGCTACACCTTC,CASSQADRAGGYTF
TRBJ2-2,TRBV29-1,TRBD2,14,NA,TGCAGCGTCCGGCCGGGACTAGCTGGCGGGGAGCTGTTTTTT,CSVRPGLAGGELFF
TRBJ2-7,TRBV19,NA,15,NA,TGTGCCAGTAGTATTGCGCGGGAACCTTACTACGAGCAGTACTTC,CASSIAREPYYEQYF
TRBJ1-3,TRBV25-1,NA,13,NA,TGTGCCAGCAGTCATGTGGTTGGAAACACCATATATTTT,CASSHVVGNTIYF
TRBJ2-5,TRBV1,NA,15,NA,TGCGCCAGCAGCCACAGACTAGCGGGGCAAGAGACCCAGTACTTC,CASSHRLAGQETQYF
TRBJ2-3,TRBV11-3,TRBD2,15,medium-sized,TGTGCCAGCAGCTCAGGGAGCGGGAGCGCAGATACGCAGTATTTT,CASSSGSGSADTQYF
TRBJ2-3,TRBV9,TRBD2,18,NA,TGTGCCAGCAGCGCCAGACTAGCGGGAGGTTTCCCCACAGATACGCAGTATTTT,CASSARLAGGFPTDTQYF
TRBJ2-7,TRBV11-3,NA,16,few,TGTGCCAGCAGCTTAGACGCGGAGGCGATCCCCTACGAGCAGTACTTC,CASSLDAEAIPYEQYF
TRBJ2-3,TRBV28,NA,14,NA,TGTGCCAGCAGGCAAACAGTTAGCACAGATACGCAGTATTTT,CASRQTVSTDTQYF
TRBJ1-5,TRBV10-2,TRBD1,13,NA,TGCGCCAGCACGACAGGGCTCAGTCAGCCCCAGCATTTT,CASTTGLSQPQHF